The 27 T cell receptor beta chains below were found in one sample sequenced in a study of blood T cell repertoires in COVID-19. Profiling relied on immunoSEQ multiplex PCR, and the TCRdb table lists in-frame clones only, not all of them. This sample yields 130,000 or so clones, of which around 81% are seen a single time; about 8.4% belongs to the top ten. The sample comprised peripheral blood. The receptors derive from a woman in her sixties with active or convalescent COVID-19.

The chain uses TRBV28 and TRBJ2-7; TRBD2 agrees at 10 bases. CDR1 MDHEN and CDR2 SYDVKM come from the germline V gene. V was clipped by 4 bases and J by 0 bases; unmatched bases: 3. CDR3 size: 15 residues. In DNA, the CDR3 is TGTGCCAGCAGTTCGGGACTAGCGTACTCCTACGAGCAGTACTTC. Protein sequence: CASSSGLAYSYEQYF.

This clone was picked up a small number of times. V is TRBV7-2 and J is TRBJ2-5; TRBD2 aligns across 9 bases. The junction had 16 bases not matched to a gene; V was cut back by 3 bases and J by 5 bases. Germline loops: CDR1 SGHTA, CDR2 FQGNSA. CDR3 length: 18 residues. This CDR3 reads CASSLWASGEPPGETQYF. The CDR3 DNA is TGTGCCAGCAGCTTGTGGGCTAGCGGGGAGCCCCCGGGTGAGACCCAGTACTTC.

The J gene is TRBJ2-3, the V gene TRBV5-1, with 10 bases matching TRBD2. Germline CDR1 and CDR2: SGHRS and YFSETQ. V shed 1 base and J 4 bases; nucleotides not matched to a gene: 3. This CDR3 contains 15 residues. The CDR3 protein is CASSLSGGAADTQYF. As DNA, the CDR3 is TGCGCCAGCAGCTTGAGCGGGGGGGCGGCAGATACGCAGTATTTT.

The chain joins TRBV6-1 to TRBJ2-1; 9 nucleotides match TRBD2. Trimming took 1 base from V and 9 from J; bases not matched to a gene: 7. The CDR3 has 15 amino acids. The germline V gene has CDR1 MNHNS and CDR2 SASEGT. This CDR3 is CASSEEGLAGAEQFF. CDR3 DNA: TGTGCCAGCAGTGAAGAAGGCTTAGCGGGGGCTGAGCAGTTCTTC.

The V gene is TRBV5-1, the J gene TRBJ1-6; 9 bases map to TRBD1. Losses at the gene ends were 3 bases for V and 1 base for J; bases not matched to a gene: 11. The CDR3 is made up of 19 amino acids. The germline CDR1 and CDR2 sequences are SGHRS and YFSETQ. The CDR3 nucleotides are TGCGCCAGCAGCTCCGGGACAGGGTTGTTATCGTCCTATAATTCACCCCTCCACTTT. It specifies CASSSGTGLLSSYNSPLHF.

Here the CDR3 DNA reads TGTGCCTGGAGTGTGCCCTTTAGTGGCACTGAAGCTTTCTTT. Residues: CAWSVPFSGTEAFF. J is TRBJ1-1 and V is TRBV30; unclear D gene. Deletions cut 0 bases from V and 4 bases from J, with 12 bases between. Germline CDR1 is GTSNPN and CDR2 is SVGIG (reference sequence). This CDR3 region has 14 residues.

This clone was found a few times. This chain uses TRBV6-5 with TRBJ1-5; 8 bases align to TRBD1. V gave up 0 bases and J gave up 9 bases; unmatched junction bases: 7. This CDR3 spans 15 amino acids. In germline, CDR1 is MNHEY, CDR2 SVGAGI. DNA of the CDR3: TGTGCCAGCAGTTACTCCGGACAGGGATTTTGGCCCCAGCATTTT. Encoded protein: CASSYSGQGFWPQHF.

The chain joins TRBV10-3 to TRBJ1-1; TRBD1 aligns across 8 bases. Germline CDR1 and CDR2: ENHRY and SYGVKD. The CDR3 sequence is 15 residues long. Trimming took 5 bases from V and 1 from J; bases not matched to a gene: 6. The CDR3 region is CAISIATGANTEAFF. Here the CDR3 DNA reads TGTGCCATCAGTATAGCGACAGGGGCGAACACTGAAGCTTTCTTT.

The J gene is TRBJ2-2, the V gene TRBV27, with D tentatively TRBD1 (6 bases). The V gene lost 5 bases and the J gene lost 2 bases, with 21 bases spanning the gap. CDR1 and CDR2 (germline): MNHEY, SMNVEV (reference sequence). The CDR3 consists of 18 residues. In DNA, the CDR3 is TGTGCCAGCAGTCCACCGAACAGGGTCCAGATCAACACCGGGGAGCTGTTTTTT. It encodes CASSPPNRVQINTGELFF.

J is TRBJ2-7 and V is TRBV29-1; maybe TRBD1 (5 bases). Germline-derived CDR1 and CDR2 are SQVTM and ANQGSEA. The V end was cut by 3 bases, the J end by 3 bases, with 15 bases between. The CDR3 is made up of 14 amino acids. CDR3 loop: CSVEAFDQGYEQYF. The DNA of the CDR3 is TGCAGCGTTGAGGCATTTGACCAGGGCTACGAGCAGTACTTC.

The genes are TRBV6-5 and TRBJ1-1, with 8 bases that match TRBD1. V trimming: 9 bases; J trimming: 6 bases; junction bases outside the gene matches: 9. The CDR3 has 13 amino acids. CDR1 and CDR2 from the germline V gene are MNHEY and SVGAGI. The CDR3 sequence is CASYTRGHAEAFF. Here the CDR3 DNA reads TGTGCCAGTTACACCAGGGGGCACGCTGAAGCTTTCTTT.

The gene calls are TRBV2 and TRBJ2-3; tentative D call: TRBD2 (5 bases). Germline CDR1 reads SNHLY; CDR2 reads FYNNEI. The CDR3 is 16 residues long. Trimming took 7 bases from V and 0 from J, leaving 17 bases between them. The CDR3 nucleotides read TGTGCCAGCAAGGATGTGCGGACGGGGAGCACAGATACGCAGTATTTT. Residues: CASKDVRTGSTDTQYF. Variable domain in full (rest from reference TRBV2 and TRBJ2-3): EPEVTQTPSHQVTQMGQEVILRCVPISNHLYFYWYRQILGQKVEFLVSFYNNEISEKSEIFDDQFSVERPDGSNFTLKIRSTKLEDSAMYFCASKDVRTGSTDTQYFGPGTRLTVL.

V is TRBV28 and J is TRBJ1-1; no firm D call. CDR1 is MDHEN and CDR2 is SYDVKM in the germline V gene. Trimming took 5 bases from V and 10 from J, leaving 11 bases between them. The CDR3 extends over 11 amino acids. For the CDR3, the DNA is TGTGCCAGCAGTGATGGGAGGAGAGCTTTCTTT. This encodes CASSDGRRAFF. The whole variable domain, remainder taken from reference TRBV28 and TRBJ1-1, is DVKVTQSSRYLVKRTGEKVFLECVQDMDHENMFWYRQDPGLGLRLIYFSYDVKMKEKGDIPEGYSVSREKKERFSLILESASTNQTSMYLCASSDGRRAFFGQGTRLTVV.

The rearrangement joins TRBV5-1 to TRBJ2-5, with 9 bases aligning to TRBD1. The ends lost 0 bases at V and 5 bases at J; junction bases unmatched: 5. Per germline, CDR1 SGHRS and CDR2 YFSETQ. The CDR3 extends over 15 amino acids. The CDR3 here is CASSLGGTGSETQYF. CDR3 bases: TGCGCCAGCAGCTTGGGGGGGACAGGGAGTGAGACCCAGTACTTC.

The chain is built from TRBV28 and TRBJ1-1; D is undetermined. CDR1 is MDHEN, CDR2 SYDVKM, per germline. V was cut by 7 bases and J by 3 bases, with 6 bases left in between. This CDR3 is built from 11 residues. The CDR3 DNA is TGTGCCAGCACAAGCTACACTGAAGCTTTCTTT. It translates to CASTSYTEAFF. The entire variable domain, with the rest obtained from reference TRBV28 and TRBJ1-1, is as follows: DVKVTQSSRYLVKRTGEKVFLECVQDMDHENMFWYRQDPGLGLRLIYFSYDVKMKEKGDIPEGYSVSREKKERFSLILESASTNQTSMYLCASTSYTEAFFGQGTRLTVV.

This clone came up once. The chain links TRBV6-1 to TRBJ1-3; 9 bases align to TRBD1. CDR1 and CDR2 (germline): MNHNS, SASEGT. This CDR3 has 15 residues. J was trimmed by 8 bases and V by 3 bases; bases with no gene match: 8. In DNA, the CDR3 is TGTGCCAGCAGTGATACAGGGGGCTTTGGGGACACCATATATTTT. Translated: CASSDTGGFGDTIYF.

The rearrangement joins TRBV29-1 to TRBJ1-1; 9 bases line up with TRBD1. V shed 3 bases and J 11 bases; nucleotides not matched to a gene: 10. This CDR3 is 13 amino acids long. The germline gives CDR1 SQVTM, CDR2 ANQGSEA. CDR3 bases: TGCAGCGTTGACCGAACAGGGGGCCGGGGGGCTTTCTTT. Its translation is CSVDRTGGRGAFF.

This rearrangement joins TRBV9 to TRBJ2-1; D perhaps matches TRBD1 (6 bases). The CDR3 runs to 12 residues. The V end lost 6 bases, the J end lost 5 bases, and 9 bases lay between the germline ends. In germline, CDR1 is SGDLS, CDR2 YYNGEE. The CDR3 sequence is CASTRQDNEQFF. DNA for the CDR3: TGTGCCAGCACCCGACAGGACAATGAGCAGTTCTTC.

This chain uses TRBV10-3 with TRBJ1-3, with TRBD1 matching over 7 bases. The CDR3 is 16 residues long. Germline assignment: CDR1 ENHRY and CDR2 SYGVKD. V shed 2 bases, J shed 0 bases, and the junction held 4 bases outside the gene matches. The CDR3 DNA reads TGTGCCATCAGTGAGCCAGGGACAGACTCTGGAAACACCATATATTTT. Translating gives CAISEPGTDSGNTIYF.

This clone was detected ten times or more. The rearrangement links TRBV18 to TRBJ2-5; possible D gene TRBD1, 6 bases. Germline CDR1 KGHSH, CDR2 LQKENI. CDR3 length equals 16 residues. V was cut by 1 base and J by 5 bases, with 17 bases left in between. CDR3 DNA sequence: TGTGCCAGCTCACCACTCAGGGGTGGAGGAACGGAGACCCAGTACTTC. Translation gives CASSPLRGGGTETQYF.

V usage is TRBV6-1 and J usage is TRBJ1-2; TRBD1 agrees at 7 bases. Germline CDR1 and CDR2: MNHNS and SASEGT. CDR3 length: 15 amino acids. V gave up 2 bases and J gave up 5 bases; unmatched junction bases: 8. CDR3 sequence: CASSESGQAIYGYTF. Here the CDR3 DNA reads TGTGCCAGCAGTGAAAGCGGACAGGCCATATATGGCTACACCTTC.

V usage is TRBV12-3 or TRBV12-4 and J usage is TRBJ2-3; no definite D call. This CDR3 comprises 11 residues. V was pared by 3 bases and J by 6 bases, with 4 bases between. The CDR3 DNA reads TGTGCCAGCAGTTTCGCGGATACGCAGTATTTT. The encoded protein is CASSFADTQYF.

The V and J genes are TRBV5-4 and TRBJ1-2; 7 bases map to TRBD1. The V gene end was trimmed by 0 bases and the J gene end by 7 bases; junction bases not matched to a gene: 3. Per germline, CDR1 SGHNT and CDR2 YYREEE (reference sequence). This CDR3 has 13 amino acids. The CDR3 bases are TGTGCCAGCAGCTTGGGACAGGGCTTTGGCTACACCTTC. It codes for CASSLGQGFGYTF.

The gene calls are TRBV18 and TRBJ2-3; possibly TRBD1 for D (5 bases). The CDR3 contains 15 residues. The germline V gene encodes CDR1 KGHSH and CDR2 LQKENI. V was cut by 3 bases and J by 1 base, with 11 bases left in between. In DNA form, the CDR3 reads TGTGCCAGCTCACCCCTAGGGGAAGGCACAGATACGCAGTATTTT. Amino acids: CASSPLGEGTDTQYF. Supplemented by reference TRBV18 and TRBJ2-3, the full variable domain reads NAGVMQNPRHLVRRRGQEARLRCSPMKGHSHVYWYRQLPEEGLKFMVYLQKENIIDESGMPKERFSAEFPKEGPSILRIQQVVRGDSAAYFCASSPLGEGTDTQYFGPGTRLTVL.

This chain links TRBV5-4 with TRBJ1-2, with D possibly TRBD1 on 5 matching bases. The CDR3 is 14 amino acids. Germline lookup yields CDR1 SGHNT and CDR2 YYREEE (reference sequence). V shed 4 bases and J shed 3 bases, with 13 bases lying between them. The CDR3 DNA follows: TGTGCCAGCAGCCCCCAGGGTAGGGACTATGGCTACACCTTC. It yields the protein CASSPQGRDYGYTF.

This chain links TRBV27 with TRBJ2-1, with 7 bases identical to TRBD2. With V trimmed by 5 bases and J by 3 bases, 7 bases remained unmatched. The V gene's germline CDR1 is MNHEY and CDR2 SMNVEV (reference sequence). The CDR3 sequence is 15 residues long. CDR3 amino acids: CASSKGTGGYNEQFF. In DNA form, the CDR3 reads TGTGCCAGCAGTAAAGGGACGGGGGGCTACAATGAGCAGTTCTTC.

The genes are TRBV19 and TRBJ2-2; 9 bases fit TRBD1. Germline-derived CDR1 and CDR2 are LNHDA and SQIVND (reference sequence). With V trimmed by 3 bases and J by 6 bases, 8 bases remained unmatched. CDR3 size: 16 residues. In nucleotides, the CDR3 is TGTGCCAGTAGTATTTCGGGGACAGGGTCTTCCGGGGAGCTGTTTTTT. This encodes CASSISGTGSSGELFF.